The TCR beta chain under discussion was sequenced for a study of OX40 agonist ivuxolimab in advanced cancers. For the study in its entirety: Ivuxolimab was an agonistic, fully human IgG2 monoclonal antibody directed against OX40 (CD134), a costimulatory receptor. In the dose-escalation cohort, roughly 82% of patients were male, and the mean age was around 65 years with a range of roughly 20 to 79. Intravenous ivuxolimab was administered to patients every 2 weeks at six dose levels: 0.01, 0.1, 0.3, 1.5, 3 and 10 mg/kg. Among the approximately 50 dose-escalation patients, about 20 had hepatocellular carcinoma, approximately 15 melanoma, 9 renal cell carcinoma and 9 head and neck cancer. The monotherapy dose-escalation portion (N of about 52 patients) of the phase I ivuxolimab trial is reported in the paper. Partial responses occurred in three dose-escalation patients, of whom one had hepatocellular carcinoma and two had cutaneous melanoma. The purpose of peripheral TCRbeta sequencing was to test whether ivuxolimab changed TCR sequence diversity and led to clonal T-cell expansion. Patients were allowed to have had prior anti-PD-1, anti-PD-L1 or anti-CTLA-4 therapy, and approximately 40% of the dose-escalation patients had been treated with checkpoint inhibitors. Overall results and qualifications from the work: At doses from 0.1 to 3.0 mg/kg, clonal expansion was seen in both CD4+ and CD8+ blood T cells between baseline and week 6. On average, CD8+ T cells showed more expanded clones than CD4+ T cells after ivuxolimab. The antigen specificity of the peripheral T cells that underwent clonal expansion was not determined. In the 0.1-3.0 mg/kg groups, partial responders were among the patients with the lowest normalized peripheral clonal expansion, particularly in CD8+ T cells. Low levels of normalized T-cell clonal expansion were also shown by some nonresponding patients.

Comments on this clone: What this receptor recognizes is not known. Base qualities were left out, and no much larger clone turns up one base away.

Patients with a history of autoimmune disease or receiving systemic immunosuppression were excluded from the trial. In every dose cohort, peripheral blood was drawn for TCR sequencing at baseline, cycle 4 day 1, and cycle 7 day 1. The samples were drawn from a first-in-human, open-label, multicenter phase I dose-escalation trial of ivuxolimab. Adults with locally advanced or metastatic melanoma, renal cell, hepatocellular, or head and neck squamous cell carcinoma were enrolled in the trial. Before TCR sequencing, CD4+ and CD8+ T cells were separately sorted from peripheral blood. Genomic DNA was isolated from the sorted cells so that the TCRbeta CDR3 region could be sequenced. The immunoSEQ Assay was used to sequence the TCRbeta CDR3 regions. TCRdb obtained this table from immuneACCESS and retained in-frame rearrangements with V and J assigned. These tables miss some clones; where compared with another copy, unresolved V genes account for less than half of the shortfall, and the remainder is unexplained. In this sample the table shows roughly 13,000 clones, 75% to 85% of which occur a single time. The ten top clones hold roughly 20% of the sample.

The CDR3 has 14 amino acids, counting the end cysteine and phenylalanine. The CDR3 DNA has 42 bases and is translated from base 1. Taken from the germline V gene, the CDR1 and CDR2 loops are SGHVS and FNYEAQ. Between the V and J ends, shortened by 1 base and 4 bases respectively, the junction contains 7 bases. The sequence came from an adult with an advanced solid tumor such as melanoma, head and neck, liver or kidney cancer. This sample comprised CD4+ or CD8+ T cells sorted from blood, obtained in a trial of the OX40 agonist ivuxolimab. The chain links TRBV7-6 with TRBJ2-2; possibly the D gene is TRBD1, per 5 matching bases. The CDR3 protein: CASSLGQGTGELFF. The bases read TGTGCCAGCAGCTTAGGGCAGGGCACCGGGGAGCTGTTTTTT.